These 28 T cell receptor beta chains were sequenced from one sample in a study of blood T cells in healthy people across ages. Primed by a sample-barcoded 5' primer and a J-beta primer mix, a second PCR proceeded for 7 to 11 cycles. TCRdb analysed the 5' RACE reads with MiXCR anew, one entry per CDR3 protein. The table records approximately 800,000 distinct CDR3 sequences, approximately 24% of them present only once. The data also belong to a second study, concerning T cells of mothers and their children.

The sequencing sample was made of blood. These receptors all stem from a boy between 10 and 17 years old in good health.

This clonotype has more than one count but fewer than ten. This chain uses TRBV12-3 or TRBV12-4 with TRBJ2-2, with D uncertain. Trimming took off 6 bases at V and 4 bases at J, with 15 bases between the two ends. The CDR3 loop spans 15 amino acids. The CDR3 is CASSRQWSSTGELFF. Written as DNA, the CDR3 is TGTGCCAGCAGCCGACAATGGTCCTCCACCGGGGAGCTGTTTTTT.

The chain links TRBV7-8 to TRBJ1-4; D call uncertain. The germline CDR1 and CDR2 sequences are SGHVS and FQNEAQ. This CDR3 comprises 14 residues. V gave up 2 bases and J gave up 4 bases, with 8 bases separating them. CDR3 DNA sequence: TGTGCCAGCAGCTTAAATAGCCATAATGAAAAACTGTTTTTT. This sequence encodes CASSLNSHNEKLFF. The full variable domain, with the rest looked up from reference TRBV7-8 and TRBJ1-4, is GAGVSQSPRYKVAKRGQDVALRCDPISGHVSLFWYQQALGQGPEFLTYFQNEAQLDKSGLPSDRFFAERPEGSVSTLKIQRTQQEDSAVYLCASSLNSHNEKLFFGSGTQLSVL.

This chain links TRBV5-1 with TRBJ2-3; 11 bases agree with TRBD2. The CDR3 covers 17 residues. In germline, CDR1 is SGHRS, CDR2 YFSETQ. V lost 0 bases to trimming and J lost 9 bases; unmatched junction nucleotides: 12. The CDR3 bases are TGCGCCAGCAGCTTGGTAGACGGGACTAGCGGTTGGGCCACGCAGTATTTT. Protein: CASSLVDGTSGWATQYF.

The chain combines TRBV7-7 with TRBJ1-4; the D is unclear. CDR1 SSHAT and CDR2 FNYEAQ come from the germline V gene (reference sequence). Trimming left V 2 bases short and J 8 bases short, with 9 bases between. The CDR3 has 13 residues. Written as DNA, the CDR3 is TGTGCCAGCAGCTTATCCCCGGGGGAAAAACTGTTTTTT. It encodes CASSLSPGEKLFF.

V and J are TRBV6-6 and TRBJ1-2; D might be TRBD1 (5 bases). V dropped 7 bases and J dropped 5 bases, with 20 bases sitting between them. The germline V gene encodes CDR1 MNHNY and CDR2 SVGAGI (reference sequence). This CDR3 region has 15 residues. The CDR3 sequence is CASTPGSGELYGYTF. In DNA, the CDR3 is TGTGCCAGCACCCCGGGGTCGGGGGAACTATATGGCTACACCTTC.

This chain links TRBV5-1 with TRBJ1-4, with D possibly being TRBD1 (5 bases). Trimming pared 5 bases from V and 3 bases from J, leaving 11 bases between. This CDR3 has 14 residues. Germline CDR1 is SGHRS and CDR2 is YFSETQ. CDR3 sequence (DNA): TGCGCCAGCAGTTGGTCCAGGGCTAATGAAAAACTGTTTTTT. Encoded protein: CASSWSRANEKLFF.

This clonotype was counted a few times. This chain joins TRBV7-9 and TRBJ2-4; 9 positions agree with TRBD1. Per the germline V gene, CDR1 is SEHNR and CDR2 is FQNEAQ (reference sequence). The V and J ends lost 5 bases and 5 bases, in that order; junction bases with no gene match: 10. The CDR3 has 16 amino acids. Written as DNA, the CDR3 is TGTGCCAGCAGCCAGGGACAGGGAGGCCCCCAAAACATTCAGTACTTC. Protein: CASSQGQGGPQNIQYF.

This clonotype showed up just a few times. The limits of the CDR3 on the DNA are not certain, so only TCRdb's listed CDR3 is given. The chain couples TRBV6-5 to TRBJ1-2; the table names TRBD1, a call not compared with the DNA. The CDR3 spans 14 amino acids, including both terminal residues. Germline assignment: CDR1 MNHEY and CDR2 SVGAGI. The CDR3 spells CASSSSGRAYGYTF.

This clonotype was observed a few times. The chain combines TRBV28 with TRBJ1-3; TRBD1 aligns across 8 bases. J lost 4 bases, V lost 7 bases, and 18 bases had no gene match. This CDR3 region has 18 residues. CDR1 is MDHEN, CDR2 SYDVKM, per germline. The CDR3 region is CASTPWTARTGYGNTIYF. The CDR3 region has the DNA TGTGCCAGCACTCCATGGACCGCCCGGACAGGGTACGGAAACACCATATATTTT. The full variable domain, completed using reference TRBV28 and TRBJ1-3, is DVKVTQSSRYLVKRTGEKVFLECVQDMDHENMFWYRQDPGLGLRLIYFSYDVKMKEKGDIPEGYSVSREKKERFSLILESASTNQTSMYLCASTPWTARTGYGNTIYFGEGSWLTVV.

The rearrangement links TRBV3-1 to TRBJ1-5; D might be TRBD1 (5 bases). The CDR3 is 15 amino acids. V was trimmed by 2 bases and J by 0 bases, leaving 8 bases between them. Germline V CDR1 and CDR2: LGHDT, YNNKEL (reference sequence). The CDR3 sequence is CASSQRRGSNQPQHF. In DNA, the CDR3 is TGTGCCAGCAGCCAAAGGAGGGGTAGCAATCAGCCCCAGCATTTT.

This clonotype was counted only a few times. The CDR3 spells CASSLVAGRESSYNEQFF. In nucleotides, the CDR3 is TGTGCCAGCAGCTTAGTCGCTGGAAGAGAAAGCTCCTACAATGAGCAGTTCTTC. The gene calls are TRBV7-6 and TRBJ2-1; D uncertain. Germline CDR1 is SGHVS and CDR2 is FNYEAQ. Trimming took off 1 base at V and 0 bases at J, with 16 bases between the two ends. The CDR3 spans 18 residues.

This clonotype has a handful of counts. The chain is built from TRBV9 and TRBJ1-5; D gene uncertain. Germline V gene lookup returns CDR1 SGDLS and CDR2 YYNGEE. The CDR3 is 14 amino acids. The V and J ends lost 0 bases and 6 bases respectively, with 10 bases between them. CDR3 sequence: CASSVGPRSQPQHF. CDR3 DNA sequence: TGTGCCAGCAGCGTAGGGCCCAGGAGTCAGCCCCAGCATTTT.

The chain is built from TRBV20-1 and TRBJ1-1; maybe TRBD1 (5 bases). Germline CDR1 reads DFQATT; CDR2 reads SNEGSKA (reference sequence). The germline V and J ends were trimmed by 3 bases and 1 base, with 15 bases remaining between them. The CDR3 is 15 amino acids. The CDR3 reads CSARLTDSTNTEAFF. The CDR3 DNA reads TGCAGTGCTAGGCTGACAGATTCCACGAACACTGAAGCTTTCTTT.

This clonotype came up many times. V gene TRBV3-1 combines with J gene TRBJ2-7; TRBD2 matches at 9 bases. The CDR3 sequence is 13 residues long. Germline V gene lookup returns CDR1 LGHDT and CDR2 YNNKEL (reference sequence). The V gene end was trimmed by 6 bases and the J gene end by 6 bases; junction bases not matched to a gene: 6. CDR3 region: CASSQGLAGEQYF. CDR3 DNA sequence: TGTGCCAGCAGTCAGGGACTAGCTGGCGAGCAGTACTTC.

The chain employs TRBV4-1 and TRBJ1-3; maybe TRBD1 (5 bases). The CDR3 is 15 amino acids. CDR1 MGHRA and CDR2 YSYEKL come from the germline V gene. The ends were cut back, 0 bases at V and 2 bases at J, with 8 bases in the middle. CDR3 residues: CASSQEPGPGNTIYF. In nucleotides, the CDR3 is TGCGCCAGCAGCCAAGAGCCAGGGCCTGGAAACACCATATATTTT.

This clonotype appeared a few times. CDR3 loop: CSARVLGDGNTIYF. The CDR3 DNA reads as TGCAGTGCTAGAGTGCTAGGGGACGGAAACACCATATATTTT. The genes are TRBV20-1 and TRBJ1-3, with a tentative D call TRBD1 (5 bases). Germline assignment: CDR1 DFQATT and CDR2 SNEGSKA (reference sequence). V was shortened by 1 base and J by 4 bases, with 11 bases between the two germline ends. The CDR3 is 14 residues long.

This chain joins TRBV12-3 or TRBV12-4 and TRBJ2-3; TRBD1 agrees at 10 bases. V lost 3 bases, J lost 5 bases, and 2 bases stayed unmatched. The CDR3 is made up of 14 amino acids. In nucleotides, the CDR3 is TGTGCCAGCAGTTTGGGACAGGGGATAGATACGCAGTATTTT. Translating it yields CASSLGQGIDTQYF.

The rearrangement joins TRBV5-1 to TRBJ2-3; D gene unclear. The length of the CDR3 is 14 residues. Germline-derived CDR1 and CDR2 are SGHRS and YFSETQ. The V gene lost 2 bases and the J gene lost 3 bases, with 10 bases spanning the gap. CDR3 DNA sequence: TGCGCCAGCAGCTTACTTGCCGAAACAGATACGCAGTATTTT. It translates to CASSLLAETDTQYF.

The sample holds a few counts of this clonotype. The chain links TRBV6-6 to TRBJ1-4; tentative D call: TRBD1 (5 bases). Trimming shortened V by 6 bases and J by 5 bases, and 13 bases separated the two germline ends. The CDR3 is made up of 14 amino acids. Germline CDR1 reads MNHNY; CDR2 reads SVGAGI (reference sequence). CDR3 amino acids: CASRPRGGNEKLFF. The CDR3 nucleotides are TGTGCCAGCAGACCACGGGGCGGGAATGAAAAACTGTTTTTT.

V and J are TRBV12-3 or TRBV12-4 and TRBJ1-2, with D perhaps matching TRBD1 (6 bases). The length of the CDR3 is 14 residues. V was cut by 5 bases and J by 4 bases, with 14 bases left in between. For the CDR3, the DNA is TGTGCCAGCAGTGAGGGGGGTTCCCTCTATGGCTACACCTTC. As protein: CASSEGGSLYGYTF.

The chain uses TRBV12-3 or TRBV12-4 and TRBJ2-5, with 7 bases aligning to TRBD1. CDR3 length: 13 amino acids. V was clipped by 5 bases and J by 7 bases; unmatched bases: 7. In DNA, the CDR3 is TGTGCCAGCAGTATCCCGGGACAGATGACCCAGTACTTC. Its protein product is CASSIPGQMTQYF.

Only a few counts were recorded for this clonotype. The V call is TRBV29-1, the J call TRBJ1-2; unclear D gene. This CDR3 spans 13 amino acids. Trimming took off 6 bases at V and 5 bases at J, with 16 bases between the two ends. Germline V gene lookup returns CDR1 SQVTM and CDR2 ANQGSEA. CDR3 in amino acids: CSVGGVAGYGYTF. In DNA form, the CDR3 reads TGCAGCGTGGGTGGGGTGGCTGGATATGGCTACACCTTC.

This chain connects TRBV9 to TRBJ1-2; D call uncertain. The CDR3 is made up of 12 amino acids. V was shortened by 3 bases and J by 7 bases, with 10 bases between the two germline ends. Germline assignment: CDR1 SGDLS and CDR2 YYNGEE. As DNA, the CDR3 is TGTGCCAGCAGCGGGGATTTTAGTGGCTACACCTTC. Its protein product is CASSGDFSGYTF. The whole variable domain, filled in from reference TRBV9 and TRBJ1-2, reads DSGVTQTPKHLITATGQRVTLRCSPRSGDLSVYWYQQSLDQGLQFLIQYYNGEERAKGNILERFSAQQFPDLHSELNLSSLELGDSALYFCASSGDFSGYTFGSGTRLTVV.

Remarks on this clonotype: Mismatch with germline at one junction end may stem from a read error. The V gene is TRBV5-1, the J gene TRBJ2-5, with 9 bases aligning to TRBD1. The CDR3 spans 16 residues. Germline CDR1 is SGHRS and CDR2 is YFSETQ. The CDR3 sequence: CASNLGGTGFGETQYF. Written as DNA, the CDR3 is TGCGCCAGCAACTTGGGCGGGACAGGGTTTGGAGAGACCCAGTACTTC.

This clonotype was detected only a few times. This chain connects TRBV5-5 to TRBJ2-3; D might be TRBD2 (5 bases). This CDR3 has 14 amino acids. Germline V CDR1 and CDR2: SGHKS, YYEKEE (reference sequence). V lost 0 bases to trimming and J lost 6 bases, with 11 bases between them. The CDR3 DNA reads as TGTGCCAGCAGCTTGGGAGTAGCGCCCGATACGCAGTATTTT. This codes for CASSLGVAPDTQYF.

The chain's CDR3 is CSAQTALAKNIQYF. CDR3 DNA sequence: TGCAGTGCCCAGACAGCCCTAGCCAAAAACATTCAGTACTTC. This chain links TRBV20-1 with TRBJ2-4; the D gene is possibly TRBD1 (5 bases). This CDR3 contains 14 residues. The V gene's germline CDR1 is DFQATT and CDR2 SNEGSKA (reference sequence). V was cut by 6 bases and J by 0 bases, with 12 bases left in between.

This clonotype was counted only a few times. V usage is TRBV5-1 and J usage is TRBJ2-2; TRBD1 is a possible D gene (5 bases). Germline V gene data show CDR1 as SGHRS and CDR2 as YFSETQ. V was pared by 7 bases and J by 2 bases, with 24 bases between. The CDR3 consists of 18 residues. The CDR3 DNA is TGCGCCAGCTGTTATCTGGGGCTTTCTGATTTTAACACCGGGGAGCTGTTTTTT. Protein product: CASCYLGLSDFNTGELFF.

V is TRBV10-3 and J is TRBJ2-3; no clear D. Germline CDR1 is ENHRY and CDR2 is SYGVKD. The CDR3 runs 12 residues. Between the trimmed V and J ends, which lost 5 bases and 6 bases, there was a span of 9 bases. CDR3 loop: CAISSDGDTQYF. DNA for the CDR3: TGTGCCATCAGTTCGGACGGGGATACGCAGTATTTT.